This entry lists 20 T cell receptor beta chains sequenced from one sample in a study of Ad26.COV2.S vaccination and SARS-CoV-2 variants. Specified treatment: roughly 19 received Ad26.COV2.S at low or high dose, single or two shots; roughly five received placebo; per-sample allocation not given. Samples analyzed were those drawn on day 63 after the first vaccine or placebo injection. Method: immunoSEQ multiplex PCR; TCRdb's copy keeps in-frame clones and lacks some. The table lists approximately 350,000 clones, roughly 87% of them singletons. Sample: peripheral blood, taken in a trial of Ad26.COV2.S vaccine versus placebo. The source of these receptors is a person between 18 and 59 years old who received the Ad26.COV2.S COVID-19 vaccine or a placebo.

V gene TRBV4-3 combines with J gene TRBJ1-2; D not resolved. The CDR3 runs to 17 residues. Trimming left V 0 bases short and J 2 bases short, with 16 bases between. Germline CDR1 LGHNA, CDR2 YSLEER. This CDR3 is CASSQDPASSRNYGYTF. CDR3 in DNA: TGCGCCAGCAGCCAAGACCCCGCCTCATCCCGGAACTATGGCTACACCTTC.

V is TRBV7-3 and J is TRBJ1-1; TRBD1 matches at 9 bases. CDR1 is SGHTA and CDR2 is FQGTGA in the germline V gene. This CDR3 has 15 residues. V was clipped by 2 bases and J by 3 bases; unmatched bases: 4. As DNA, the CDR3 is TGTGCCAGCAGCTTACATTGGACAGGGGACACTGAAGCTTTCTTT. Translation gives CASSLHWTGDTEAFF.

This chain uses TRBV4-3 with TRBJ1-1, with D hard to call. Germline values: CDR1 LGHNA, CDR2 YSLEER. The CDR3 totals 13 residues. V lost 4 bases, J lost 2 bases, and 8 bases lay in between. CDR3 DNA: TGCGCCAGCAGCCCCGAAATCAACACTGAAGCTTTCTTT. This gives the protein CASSPEINTEAFF.

Notes on this clone: Other DNA sequences of this sample code for an identical CDR3. This sequence joins TRBV18 and TRBJ2-6; D call uncertain. Trimming removed 6 bases at V and 0 bases at J, with 3 bases between. The CDR3 runs to 13 residues. Germline V lookup: CDR1 KGHSH, CDR2 LQKENI. CDR3 protein: CASSPSGANVLTF. CDR3 bases: TGTGCCAGCTCGCCCTCTGGGGCCAACGTCCTGACTTTC.

This chain links TRBV30 with TRBJ1-5; D call uncertain. This CDR3 is built from 14 residues. CDR1 and CDR2 from the germline V gene are GTSNPN and SVGIG (reference sequence). Trimming shortened V by 0 bases and J by 8 bases, and 14 bases separated the two germline ends. CDR3 in amino acids: CAWSVAGGAKPQHF. The CDR3, as DNA: TGTGCCTGGAGTGTAGCAGGCGGAGCGAAGCCCCAGCATTTT.

The J gene is TRBJ2-7, the V gene TRBV3-1 (or the pseudogene TRBV3-2), with D perhaps assigned TRBD1 or TRBD2 (5 bases each). Deletions cut 0 bases from V and 4 bases from J, with 10 bases between. CDR3 length equals 14 residues. Looked up from germline, CDR1 is LGHDT and CDR2 is YNNKEL (reference sequence). CDR3 DNA: TGTGCCAGCAGCCAAGACCCTGGGGGTTACGAGCAGTACTTC. Translated, it gives CASSQDPGGYEQYF.

The chain links TRBV7-2 to TRBJ1-1; the match to TRBD1 covers 7 bases. The J segment lost 2 bases and the V segment lost 4 bases, leaving 13 bases of the junction unmatched. This CDR3 spans 17 amino acids. CDR1 SGHTA and CDR2 FQGNSA come from the germline V gene. For the CDR3, the DNA is TGTGCCAGCAGCTATCCCCCAGGGGGAGCCCCTAACACTGAAGCTTTCTTT. This gives the protein CASSYPPGGAPNTEAFF.

This clone appeared once. The chain uses TRBV6-2 or TRBV6-3 and TRBJ1-4; D unclear. The germline V gene has CDR1 MNHEY and CDR2 SVGEGT. Trimming shortened V by 2 bases and J by 10 bases, and 11 bases separated the two germline ends. CDR3 length: 13 residues. CDR3 sequence (DNA): TGTGCCAGCAGTTACGAGCAGGACGGAAAACTGTTTTTT. Translating it yields CASSYEQDGKLFF.

The chain employs TRBV7-2 and TRBJ1-2; 8 bases match TRBD1. V gave up 1 base and J gave up 8 bases; unmatched junction bases: 3. The germline V gene has CDR1 SGHTA and CDR2 FQGNSA. This CDR3 has 13 amino acids. CDR3 nucleotide sequence: TGTGCCAGCAGCTTAGGGCAGGGGGCGGGCTACACCTTC. Translating gives CASSLGQGAGYTF.

The gene calls are TRBV4-1 and TRBJ2-3, with 16 positions matching TRBD2. V was clipped by 5 bases and J by 4 bases; unmatched bases: 3. The length of the CDR3 is 16 residues. Looked up from germline, CDR1 is MGHRA and CDR2 is YSYEKL. CDR3 coding DNA: TGCGCCAGCAGCAAGGGGACTAGCGGGGGGGCAGATACGCAGTATTTT. Translation gives CASSKGTSGGADTQYF.

The CDR3 sequence: CASSPQGDYGYTF. The CDR3 DNA sequence: TGTGCCAGCAGCCCGCAGGGAGACTATGGCTACACCTTC. V usage is TRBV4-2 and J usage is TRBJ1-2; weak D call: TRBD1 (5 bases). CDR3 size: 13 residues. The V end was cut by 4 bases, the J end by 3 bases, with 9 bases between. The germline CDR1 and CDR2 sequences are LGHNA and YNFKEQ.

The V gene is TRBV13, the J gene TRBJ1-2; 9 bases are shared with TRBD1. CDR1 and CDR2 from the germline V gene are PRHDT and FYEKMQ (reference sequence). The V and J ends lost 3 bases and 4 bases, in that order; junction bases with no gene match: 6. The CDR3 is 15 amino acids. This chain's CDR3 is CASSLGQGSSYGYTF. The CDR3 DNA reads as TGTGCCAGCAGCTTGGGACAGGGAAGTAGCTATGGCTACACCTTC.

Worth noting for this clone: Mismatch with germline at one junction end may stem from a read error. The chain employs TRBV6-1 and TRBJ2-7; D might be TRBD2 (5 bases). This CDR3 comprises 14 residues. Germline values: CDR1 MNHNS, CDR2 SASEGT. The CDR3 loop reads CASSERFSSYEQYF. Written as DNA, the CDR3 is TGTGCCAGTAGTGAGCGGTTTAGCTCCTACGAGCAGTACTTC.

The chain links TRBV30 to TRBJ1-6; D unresolved. Trimming removed 0 bases from V and 8 bases from J, with 2 bases in between. This CDR3 contains 11 residues. Germline CDR1 reads GTSNPN; CDR2 reads SVGIG (reference sequence). The CDR3 coding sequence is TGTGCCTGGAGTGTATATTCACCCCTCCACTTT. It codes for CAWSVYSPLHF.

The J gene is TRBJ1-2, the V gene TRBV30; D may be TRBD1 (6 bases). The germline V gene encodes CDR1 GTSNPN and CDR2 SVGIG (reference sequence). This CDR3 has 14 residues. Trimming cost V 2 bases and J 4 bases, with 14 bases left between them. The CDR3 sequence is CAWSRVGGAYGYTF. The CDR3 nucleotides read TGTGCCTGGAGTAGAGTAGGGGGGGCCTATGGCTACACCTTC.

This clone was recorded only once. This sequence joins TRBV19 and TRBJ1-6, with D tentatively TRBD1 (5 bases). The CDR3 sequence is 14 residues long. CDR1 and CDR2 (germline): LNHDA, SQIVND (reference sequence). The V end was cut by 7 bases, the J end by 11 bases, with 18 bases between. The CDR3 coding sequence is TGTGCCAGTACCATTGGGGGTGGAGGGGCACCCCTCCACTTT. Translating it yields CASTIGGGGAPLHF.

The chain links TRBV15 to TRBJ2-7, with a weak D call TRBD1 (5 bases). The CDR3 is 14 amino acids. CDR1 LNHNV and CDR2 YYDKDF come from the germline V gene (reference sequence). V shed 0 bases and J shed 2 bases, with 8 bases lying between them. CDR3 region: CATSRDKGTYEQYF. In DNA form, the CDR3 reads TGTGCCACCAGCAGAGATAAGGGGACCTACGAGCAGTACTTC.

On this clone itself: Other DNA sequences in the same sample also yield this CDR3. This rearrangement joins TRBV7-9 to TRBJ2-7, with D unresolved. The V and J ends lost 2 bases and 4 bases respectively, with 3 bases between them. Looked up from germline, CDR1 is SEHNR and CDR2 is FQNEAQ (reference sequence). This CDR3 contains 11 residues. In nucleotides, the CDR3 is TGTGCCAGCAGCTTAAATTACGAGCAGTACTTC. Amino acids: CASSLNYEQYF.

This chain joins TRBV18 and TRBJ1-4; D is unclear. Germline V gene lookup returns CDR1 KGHSH and CDR2 LQKENI. Trimming took 5 bases from V and 7 from J, leaving 17 bases between them. The CDR3 spans 15 residues. CDR3 region: CASSAGVQSPEKLFF. The CDR3 bases are TGTGCCAGCTCAGCGGGCGTTCAGTCACCTGAAAAACTGTTTTTT.

This clone has a handful of counts. The chain is built from TRBV2 and TRBJ1-3; D ambiguous. The CDR3 contains 15 residues. CDR1 and CDR2 (germline): SNHLY, FYNNEI. V lost 0 bases and J lost 5, with 11 bases in between. This CDR3 is CASSEAVGLRNTIYF. CDR3 nucleotide sequence: TGTGCCAGCAGTGAAGCCGTGGGCCTCAGAAACACCATATATTTT. The complete variable domain, with remaining parts taken from reference TRBV2 and TRBJ1-3, reads EPEVTQTPSHQVTQMGQEVILRCVPISNHLYFYWYRQILGQKVEFLVSFYNNEISEKSEIFDDQFSVERPDGSNFTLKIRSTKLEDSAMYFCASSEAVGLRNTIYFGEGSWLTVV.